The TCR beta chain under discussion was sequenced for a study of T cells after yellow fever vaccination. About the research overall: Fractions of low cell number were prepared using SMART-Seq v4 Ultra Low Input.

Points from the study as a whole: Sorted repertoires could include abundant contaminating clonotypes from bulk cells. Reappearance after the booster was observed for most primary-vaccination clones (96% CD4, roughly 88% CD8).

This clonotype was seen repeatedly, ten times or more. Its antigen is not known. Conversion of TCR transcripts into cDNA relied on 5'RACE template switching, which added a universal primer site and UMIs. TCRdb passed the 5' RACE reads through MiXCR, listing each CDR3 protein once. Of hundreds of thousands of distinct CDR3 sequences listed, approximately 18% are singletons. The CDR3 covers 15 residues. Unmatched junction bases numbered 9, after V lost 5 bases and J lost 6 bases. CDR1 and CDR2 from the germline V gene are SEHNR and FQNEAQ (reference sequence). Sequencing used PBMCs, obtained before the yellow fever booster vaccination. This clonotype was obtained from a man in his late teens or twenties who received the YFV17D yellow fever vaccine. The chain joins TRBV7-9 to TRBJ2-3; 9 nucleotides line up with TRBD1. CDR3 protein: CASSRRDREMDTQYF. The DNA for the CDR3 is TGTGCCAGCAGCCGCCGGGACAGGGAGATGGATACGCAGTATTTT.